A selection of T cell receptor beta chains follows, all from one sample in a study of cytomegalovirus exposure and HLA in healthy donors. This table comes from immunoSEQ multiplex PCR, and its TCRdb copy is limited to in-frame clones, with some not included. The data show hundreds of thousands of clones, 76% seen once. Sequencing was done on a sample of PBMCs. These receptors were taken from a young man in good health and CMV-seronegative. Each CDR3 is given with its conserved first and last residue. D genes are given only for firm matches. The size entry is marked missing in some rows and otherwise reads once, few, many or a size class.

cdr3_nt	cdr3_aa	clone_size	d_call	j_call	v_call
TGTGCCAGCAGTGGAGAGCGGGCCTCCTATGGCTACACCTTC	CASSGERASYGYTF	-	-	TRBJ1-2	TRBV2
TGTGCCAGCAGCGGGGGGGTTGTTCAGCCCCAGCATTTT	CASSGGVVQPQHF	-	-	TRBJ1-5	TRBV27
TGTGCCAGCAGCCCTGCGGCCAACACCGGGGAGCTGTTTTTT	CASSPAANTGELFF	-	-	TRBJ2-2	TRBV7-3
TGTGCCAGCAGTGACAGGGGGCTTCAGCCCCAGCATTTT	CASSDRGLQPQHF	-	TRBD1	TRBJ1-5	TRBV6-1
TGTGCCAGCAGTTTGGAGGGGGCCCTTAACTATGGCTACACCTTC	CASSLEGALNYGYTF	-	TRBD1	TRBJ1-2	TRBV6-6
TGTGCCAGCAGTGAAGGGACCCCCAAAGGGGTCTTC	CASSEGTPKGVF	-	-	TRBJ2-1	TRBV6-1
TGTGCCAGCAGCCCTAGTGCAGGGTATGGCTACACCTTC	CASSPSAGYGYTF	once	-	TRBJ1-2	TRBV7-6
TGTGCCAGCGGGCGGGCCATGAACACTGAAGCTTTCTTT	CASGRAMNTEAFF	-	-	TRBJ1-1	TRBV6-5
TGTGCCAGCAGCAAGGGAGGACTCTCCTACAATGAGCAGTTCTTC	CASSKGGLSYNEQFF	few	-	TRBJ2-1	TRBV5-4
TGTGCCAGCAGTACCCCCTGGACAGTGCGCTATGGCTACACCTTC	CASSTPWTVRYGYTF	few	-	TRBJ1-2	TRBV28
TGTGCCGAGAGGACAGGTCGGGGCTATGGCTACACCTTC	CAERTGRGYGYTF	-	TRBD1	TRBJ1-2	TRBV2
TGTGCCAGCAGCAAATCAGGGAACCTGGGCTACACCTTC	CASSKSGNLGYTF	-	-	TRBJ1-2	TRBV21-1
TGCGCCAGCAGAGAAACGGACAGGGTTTATTCACCCCTCCACTTT	CASRETDRVYSPLHF	-	TRBD1	TRBJ1-6	TRBV4-1
TGCAGCGCCCGGACAGGGTCGGAGACCCAGTACTTC	CSARTGSETQYF	few	TRBD1	TRBJ2-5	TRBV29-1
TGCGCCAGCAGCGTCGGGACTAGCGGGAGTAGCGGGGAGCTGTTTTTT	CASSVGTSGSSGELFF	-	TRBD2	TRBJ2-2	TRBV5-1
TGTGCCAGCAGTTTGGGACAGGAGGCTAAGCAGTTCTTC	CASSLGQEAKQFF	-	TRBD1	TRBJ2-1	TRBV2
TGTGCCAGCAGCTTAGGACTAGCGGGAAGCTACGAGCAGTACTTC	CASSLGLAGSYEQYF	-	TRBD2	TRBJ2-7	TRBV7-3
TGTGCCAGCAGTTCTCTATCTAGCTCCTACGAGCAGTACTTC	CASSSLSSSYEQYF	-	-	TRBJ2-7	TRBV6-5
TGTGCCAGCAGTTGGGACAGGGCTTACGAGCAGTACTTC	CASSWDRAYEQYF	-	TRBD1	TRBJ2-7	TRBV6-5
TGCGCCAGCCTTGACAGGTGGGGGACTGAAGCTTTCTTT	CASLDRWGTEAFF	-	-	TRBJ1-1	TRBV10-2
TGTTCCAGCAGCCTTTGGACAGGGGGGAACACTGAAGCTTTCTTT	CSSSLWTGGNTEAFF	-	TRBD1	TRBJ1-1	TRBV7-9
TGTGCCTGGAGGGGCGAAGAGACCCAGTACTTC	CAWRGEETQYF	-	-	TRBJ2-5	TRBV30
TGTGCCAGCAGTGTGAGGGAGACCCAGTACTTC	CASSVRETQYF	-	-	TRBJ2-5	TRBV11-2
TGTGCCAGCACGGGGCTAGCGGGAGGGTTTTCCCCCTACAATGAGCAGTTCTTC	CASTGLAGGFSPYNEQFF	-	TRBD2	TRBJ2-1	TRBV2
TGTGCCAGCAGCCCGAGGCAGCGGGGGGCATGGGAGACCCAGTACTTC	CASSPRQRGAWETQYF	-	TRBD2	TRBJ2-5	TRBV9
TGTGCCAGCAGCCATCTAACTAGCGGGAGTACGAATGAGCAGTTCTTC	CASSHLTSGSTNEQFF	-	TRBD2	TRBJ2-1	TRBV4-2
TGTGCCTGGAGTTTCTGGCTAGCGCGCGAGCAGTACTTC	CAWSFWLAREQYF	-	-	TRBJ2-7	TRBV30
TGTGCCAGCAGTCCCCGGGACAGGGGATACGAGCAGTACTTC	CASSPRDRGYEQYF	-	TRBD1	TRBJ2-7	TRBV6-5
TGTTCCAGCAGCCCACTTGGACAGGTAACCCCTAACTATGGCTACACCTTC	CSSSPLGQVTPNYGYTF	-	TRBD1	TRBJ1-2	TRBV7-9
TGTGCCAGCAGTTCAGGGCAGCACTACGAGCAGTACTTC	CASSSGQHYEQYF	-	-	TRBJ2-7	TRBV28
TGTGCCAGCAGCGTAGGGTTCCTCGGGACTAGGAACAATGAGCAGTTCTTC	CASSVGFLGTRNNEQFF	-	TRBD2	TRBJ2-1	TRBV7-9
TGTGCCAGCAGTACAGGGGGGTCCCAAGAGACCCAGTACTTC	CASSTGGSQETQYF	-	TRBD1	TRBJ2-5	TRBV6-6
TGTGCCAGCAATTCGCCCGAACAGGGCCTCCATTTC	CASNSPEQGLHF	once	-	TRBJ1-2	TRBV28
TGTGCCAGTAGTTATGACAGCCAGATAAAGGACCACTATGGCTACACCTTC	CASSYDSQIKDHYGYTF	few	-	TRBJ1-2	TRBV19
TGCAGCGTTGTCGGACAGGGGTCCGAGCAGTACTTC	CSVVGQGSEQYF	-	TRBD1	TRBJ2-7	TRBV29-1
TGTGCCAGCAGTTACTCCGGGACTTGGAACCGAGATAGGCAGTTCTTC	CASSYSGTWNRDRQFF	-	-	TRBJ2-1	TRBV6-5
TGTGCCAGAAGCTTGCGTACAGTCGCTGGCTACACCTTC	CARSLRTVAGYTF	-	-	TRBJ1-2	TRBV5-3
TGTGCCAGCAGTCCCCGGGACAGGATCGGAAAACTGTTTTTT	CASSPRDRIGKLFF	-	TRBD1	TRBJ1-4	TRBV6-5
TGTGCCATAAGGACAGGGTATGACTATGGCTACACCTTC	CAIRTGYDYGYTF	-	TRBD1	TRBJ1-2	TRBV28
TGTGCCAGCAGCTTTCAGGGGCAGGCTGAAGCTTTCTTT	CASSFQGQAEAFF	-	-	TRBJ1-1	TRBV5-6
TGTGCCAGCAGTGGGTCAGGGGCGACTAATGAAAAACTGTTTTTT	CASSGSGATNEKLFF	-	-	TRBJ1-4	TRBV2
TGTGCCAGCAGTTCCCGAACTGGCACAGATACGCAGTATTTT	CASSSRTGTDTQYF	-	-	TRBJ2-3	TRBV27
TGTGCCATCAGTGATGGGACAGGGTGGAACACTGAAGCTTTCTTT	CAISDGTGWNTEAFF	-	TRBD1	TRBJ1-1	TRBV10-3
TGTGCCAGCAGCAAAGGTGAGGGCGGGAGTCGGTACGAGCAGTACTTC	CASSKGEGGSRYEQYF	-	-	TRBJ2-7	TRBV21-1
TGTGCCATAGGGGCAGAAAGCACTGAAGCTTTCTTT	CAIGAESTEAFF	-	-	TRBJ1-1	TRBV10-3
TGTGCCAGCTCAAGACTCGGACTAGCGGGAGTTGAGCAGTACTTC	CASSRLGLAGVEQYF	-	TRBD2	TRBJ2-7	TRBV18
TGTGCCAGCAGTGTACAGGGGACAGGGAAGGGCACCATATATTTT	CASSVQGTGKGTIYF	few	TRBD1	TRBJ1-3	TRBV2
TGTGCCAGCAGACCCAGGGTGGGTTACGGTCAGCCCCAGCATTTT	CASRPRVGYGQPQHF	-	-	TRBJ1-5	TRBV27
TGCGCCAGCAGCTTGGACAGGTACAATGAGCAGTTCTTC	CASSLDRYNEQFF	-	-	TRBJ2-1	TRBV5-1
TGTGCCATCAGGGGACTAGCGGGAGTCTACAATGAGCAGTTCTTC	CAIRGLAGVYNEQFF	-	TRBD2	TRBJ2-1	TRBV10-3
TGCGCCAGCAGCGCGGTCGACGGGAGGGCCGACGAGCAGTTCTTC	CASSAVDGRADEQFF	-	TRBD2	TRBJ2-1	TRBV5-1
TGTGCCAGCAGCCCTCTAGCGGGAGGGGATGAGCAGTTCTTC	CASSPLAGGDEQFF	-	TRBD2	TRBJ2-1	TRBV7-9
TGCGCCAGCAGCGCCGGGGGGGCCGCCTACGAGCAGTACTTC	CASSAGGAAYEQYF	-	TRBD2	TRBJ2-7	TRBV5-1
TGTGCCACCACTCGCAGGGAAGACACCGGGGAGCTGTTTTTT	CATTRREDTGELFF	-	-	TRBJ2-2	TRBV10-3
TGTGCCAGCAGCTTGTTCTACGAGCAGTACTTC	CASSLFYEQYF	-	-	TRBJ2-7	TRBV27